The 26 T cell receptor beta chains reported below all come from one sample, sequenced in a study of blood T cell repertoires in COVID-19. The repertoire was sequenced with immunoSEQ multiplex PCR; TCRdb's copy has only in-frame clones and lacks some. The sample shows under 200,000 clones, about 85% of them seen only once. The sequencing input was peripheral blood. Receptors were obtained from a man aged 55 to 69 with active or convalescent COVID-19.

The V and J genes are TRBV3-1 (or the pseudogene TRBV3-2) and TRBJ2-7, with 8 nucleotides matching TRBD1. Germline V CDR1 and CDR2: LGHDT, YNNKEL (reference sequence). J gave up 9 bases and V 1 base, and 8 bases lay outside the gene matches. CDR3 size: 14 residues. The CDR3 sequence: CASSQALDRGGQYF. DNA of the CDR3: TGTGCCAGCAGCCAAGCCCTCGACAGGGGTGGGCAGTACTTC.

The V and J genes are TRBV3-1 (or the pseudogene TRBV3-2) and TRBJ2-3, with D hard to call. With 0 bases removed from V and 0 bases from J, the gap between germline ends came to 4 bases. Germline CDR1 and CDR2: LGHDT and YNNKEL (reference sequence). There are 14 residues in the CDR3. CDR3 sequence reads: CASSQDPSTDTQYF. The DNA of the CDR3 is TGTGCCAGCAGCCAAGATCCTAGCACAGATACGCAGTATTTT.

The V and J genes are TRBV21-1 and TRBJ1-3. TRBV21-1 is listed as a pseudogene. The CDR3 extends over 11 amino acids. The CDR3 protein is CASIPGNTIYF. The CDR3 nucleotides read TGTGCCAGTATTCCTGGAAACACCATATATTTT.

At least ten counts were recorded for this clone. The same CDR3 is also encoded by other DNA sequences in this sample. The chain employs TRBV3-1 (or the pseudogene TRBV3-2) and TRBJ1-2; 7 bases match TRBD1. The length of the CDR3 is 12 residues. J was trimmed by 11 bases and V by 2 bases; bases with no gene match: 5. CDR1 and CDR2 from the germline V gene are LGHDT and YNNKEL (reference sequence). In DNA, the CDR3 is TGTGCCAGCAGCCAATACAGGGGAGGTTACACCTTC. The encoded protein is CASSQYRGGYTF.

This sequence joins TRBV29-1 and TRBJ2-5; TRBD1 matches at 7 bases. After removal of 4 bases from V and 7 bases from J, the junction contained 18 bases not matched to a gene. The CDR3 is 16 residues long. CDR1 SQVTM and CDR2 ANQGSEA come from the germline V gene. The CDR3 region has the DNA TGCAGCGTTGTGAGGCCCAGTAGACAGGGACAATGGACCCAGTACTTC. Amino acid sequence: CSVVRPSRQGQWTQYF.

The rearrangement uses TRBV4-1 and TRBJ2-7, with TRBD1 matching over 8 bases. J lost 3 bases, V lost 0 bases, and 7 bases had no gene match. Germline V lookup: CDR1 MGHRA, CDR2 YSYEKL. The CDR3 consists of 16 residues. As DNA, the CDR3 is TGCGCCAGCAGCCAAGAGCCCCGCACAGGGGGCTACGAGCAGTACTTC. It yields the protein CASSQEPRTGGYEQYF.

The chain carries TRBV5-4 and TRBJ2-4; possibly TRBD1 for D (6 bases). The CDR3 spans 20 residues. The germline V gene has CDR1 SGHNT and CDR2 YYREEE (reference sequence). The germline V and J ends were trimmed by 0 bases and 0 bases, with 22 bases remaining between them. In DNA form, the CDR3 reads TGTGCCAGCAGCTTGGACGGGTGGGACAATGCCCAGGGAGCCAAAAACATTCAGTACTTC. Residues: CASSLDGWDNAQGAKNIQYF.

This rearrangement joins TRBV19 to TRBJ1-2; D might be TRBD1 (5 bases). Germline V lookup: CDR1 LNHDA, CDR2 SQIVND (reference sequence). With 5 bases removed from V and 3 bases from J, the gap between germline ends came to 19 bases. CDR3 length: 16 amino acids. CDR3 in amino acids: CASSSPGRDSYYGYTF. Written as DNA, the CDR3 is TGTGCCAGTAGTTCTCCCGGCAGGGACTCTTACTATGGCTACACCTTC.

Only one count was recorded for this clone. V usage is TRBV19 and J usage is TRBJ2-4, with a possible D match to TRBD1 (6 bases). V lost 6 bases to trimming and J lost 1 base, with 16 bases between them. Germline V gene lookup returns CDR1 LNHDA and CDR2 SQIVND (reference sequence). The CDR3 spans 16 residues. The CDR3 DNA reads as TGTGCCAGTAGAAAGCTCGGGACACCGGCCAAAAACATTCAGTACTTC. The encoded protein is CASRKLGTPAKNIQYF.

The chain recombines TRBV6-5 with TRBJ2-7; perhaps TRBD2 as D (6 bases). The CDR3 spans 14 residues. V was shortened by 9 bases and J by 5 bases, with 20 bases between the two germline ends. Looked up from germline, CDR1 is MNHEY and CDR2 is SVGAGI. CDR3 amino acids: CASNPGLKPHEQYF. CDR3 in DNA: TGTGCCAGTAACCCGGGACTCAAACCCCACGAGCAGTACTTC.

V is TRBV4-1 and J is TRBJ2-1, with 16 bases that match TRBD2. The V segment lost 4 bases and the J segment 8 bases; nucleotides outside the gene matches: 5. Germline V CDR1 and CDR2: MGHRA, YSYEKL. The CDR3 length is 16 residues. CDR3 amino acids: CASSPMGLAGGHEQFF. The CDR3 nucleotides read TGCGCCAGCAGCCCGATGGGACTAGCGGGGGGGCATGAGCAGTTCTTC.

The chain uses TRBV6-1 and TRBJ2-4; D uncertain. Germline CDR1 reads MNHNS; CDR2 reads SASEGT. V lost 2 bases and J lost 0, with 11 bases in between. This CDR3 region has 16 residues. CDR3 bases: TGTGCCAGCAGTGAACAGACATCAGTAGCCAAAAACATTCAGTACTTC. Translated: CASSEQTSVAKNIQYF.

This chain joins TRBV25-1 and TRBJ1-3; 9 bases are shared with TRBD1. In germline, CDR1 is MGHDK, CDR2 SYGVNS. The CDR3 is made up of 17 amino acids. V lost 1 base, J lost 2 bases, and 6 bases stayed unmatched. CDR3 amino acids: CASSELKGQGTGNTIYF. The CDR3, as DNA: TGTGCCAGCAGTGAATTAAAGGGACAGGGAACTGGAAACACCATATATTTT.

The chain carries TRBV6-6 and TRBJ2-3; 7 nucleotides match TRBD2. V shed 5 bases and J 2 bases; nucleotides not matched to a gene: 13. CDR1 MNHNY and CDR2 SVGAGI come from the germline V gene (reference sequence). The CDR3 is 17 amino acids. The CDR3 DNA reads as TGTGCCAGCAGTCCCCTACCCCCAGCGGGGTACACAGATACGCAGTATTTT. Its protein product is CASSPLPPAGYTDTQYF.

CDR3 bases: TGCAGTGCTAGTAGCGGGCATACCTCCTCCTACGAGCAGTACTTC. Translation: CSASSGHTSSYEQYF. This chain joins TRBV20-1 and TRBJ2-7, with 7 nucleotides matching TRBD2. The CDR3 covers 15 residues. The germline CDR1 and CDR2 sequences are DFQATT and SNEGSKA (reference sequence). J was trimmed by 0 bases and V by 3 bases; bases with no gene match: 8.

This clone was observed a single time. This sequence joins TRBV6-6 and TRBJ2-3, with D unresolved. The CDR3 consists of 15 residues. Germline V CDR1 and CDR2: MNHNY, SVGAGI (reference sequence). Trimming cost V 2 bases and J 2 bases, with 11 bases left between them. CDR3 coding DNA: TGTGCCAGCAGTTACGGTGCAGATTTCACAGATACGCAGTATTTT. This sequence encodes CASSYGADFTDTQYF.

The CDR3 loop is CASGLLRDSSYNEQFF. Written as DNA, the CDR3 is TGCGCCAGCGGCCTGCTCCGGGACAGTTCCTACAATGAGCAGTTCTTC. This chain links TRBV10-1 with TRBJ2-1; 7 bases map to TRBD1. Germline V CDR1 and CDR2: WNHNN, SYGVQD (reference sequence). Germline trimming cut 8 bases from V and 1 base from J; bases unmatched to any gene: 11. The CDR3 covers 16 residues.

The chain links TRBV27 to TRBJ1-3; D perhaps matches TRBD1 (5 bases). V was cut by 3 bases and J by 4 bases, with 16 bases left in between. Germline V gene data show CDR1 as MNHEY and CDR2 as SMNVEV (reference sequence). The CDR3 extends over 16 amino acids. The CDR3 region is CASSLAGQGSGNTIYF. The DNA for the CDR3 is TGTGCCAGCAGTTTGGCGGGGCAGGGTTCCGGAAACACCATATATTTT.

This clone came up once. The chain joins TRBV5-1 to TRBJ2-3, with TRBD2 matching 11 bases. The germline CDR1 and CDR2 sequences are SGHRS and YFSETQ. The CDR3 loop spans 14 amino acids. The J segment lost 15 bases and the V segment lost 3 bases, leaving 12 bases of the junction unmatched. The CDR3 reads CASSSAPSGGPSYF. CDR3 nucleotide sequence: TGCGCCAGCAGCTCAGCCCCTAGCGGGGGGCCCTCTTATTTT.

The J gene is TRBJ2-1, the V gene TRBV2; D uncertain. Trimming took 7 bases from V and 5 from J, leaving 12 bases between them. The CDR3 sequence is 13 residues long. CDR1 and CDR2 (germline): SNHLY, FYNNEI. DNA for the CDR3: TGTGCCAGCATCCTGCAGGAACACAATGAGCAGTTCTTC. Amino acids: CASILQEHNEQFF.

Written as DNA, the CDR3 is TGCGCCAGCAGCCAAGAGGCCAGATCGGGTGGCTACACCTTC. Encoded protein: CASSQEARSGGYTF. The chain joins TRBV4-1 to TRBJ1-2; D gene unclear. The CDR3 has 14 residues. CDR1 MGHRA and CDR2 YSYEKL come from the germline V gene. V dropped 0 bases and J dropped 7 bases, with 12 bases sitting between them.

The CDR3 spells CSASLRGGGGTQYF. The CDR3 DNA reads as TGCAGTGCTAGTCTGCGTGGGGGGGGAGGTACGCAGTATTTT. This rearrangement joins TRBV20-1 to TRBJ2-3; TRBD2 matches 7 bases. Germline V lookup: CDR1 DFQATT, CDR2 SNEGSKA (reference sequence). This CDR3 region has 14 residues. V was pared by 3 bases and J by 8 bases, with 11 bases of the junction left unmatched.

The chain couples TRBV19 to TRBJ2-1; D possibly corresponds to TRBD2 (5 bases). Germline V lookup: CDR1 LNHDA, CDR2 SQIVND (reference sequence). The V gene lost 3 bases and the J gene lost 10 bases, with 7 bases spanning the gap. This CDR3 is 11 amino acids long. The CDR3 DNA reads TGTGCCAGTAGTATCGGCGGGGAGCAGTTCTTC. Encoded protein: CASSIGGEQFF.

The rearrangement joins TRBV2 to TRBJ2-7; 10 bases agree with TRBD2. The CDR3 covers 15 residues. Per the germline V gene, CDR1 is SNHLY and CDR2 is FYNNEI. With 5 bases clipped from V and 1 base from J, the junction kept 5 bases outside the gene matches. CDR3 sequence reads: CASSRTSGVSYEQYF. The DNA of the CDR3 is TGTGCCAGCAGTCGGACTAGCGGAGTTTCCTACGAGCAGTACTTC.

This clone occurred once. The rearrangement links TRBV18 to TRBJ1-2, with D possibly matching TRBD1 (5 bases). CDR1 is KGHSH and CDR2 is LQKENI in the germline V gene. The CDR3 covers 13 residues. The V gene lost 5 bases and the J gene lost 7 bases, with 14 bases spanning the gap. The CDR3 nucleotides read TGTGCCAGCTCATCGGGGGGACGTGGTGGCTACACCTTC. Protein sequence: CASSSGGRGGYTF. Full variable domain (rest looked up from reference TRBV18 and TRBJ1-2): NAGVMQNPRHLVRRRGQEARLRCSPMKGHSHVYWYRQLPEEGLKFMVYLQKENIIDESGMPKERFSAEFPKEGPSILRIQQVVRGDSAAYFCASSSGGRGGYTFGSGTRLTVV.

The chain couples TRBV12-5 to TRBJ1-5; D gene ambiguous. From germline, CDR1 is LGHNT and CDR2 FRNRAP. V was pared by 5 bases and J by 7 bases, with 12 bases between. The CDR3 covers 13 residues. CDR3: CASGAEEGQPQHF. CDR3 DNA: TGTGCTAGTGGTGCCGAAGAGGGCCAGCCCCAGCATTTT.